Listed below are T cell receptor beta chains from one sample, sequenced in a study of CD8+ T cells in alopecia areata. Clones were read by immunoSEQ multiplex PCR, and TCRdb kept only the in-frame ones, dropping some. The sample carries about 110,000 clones, around 59% recorded once. The sequencing sample was made of CD8+ T cells sorted from blood. The receptors were gathered from a human donor in good health. Each CDR3 is given with its conserved first and last residue. D genes are given only for firm matches. Part of the rows lack a size; the others show once, few, many or a class for expanded clones.

abundance	len	j_gene	d_gene	v_gene	CDR3nt	CDR3aa
NA	14	TRBJ2-5	NA	TRBV7-8	TGTGCCAGCAGTGAGGAGGGGCACGTAGAGACCCAGTACTTC	CASSEEGHVETQYF
NA	15	TRBJ2-1	TRBD2	TRBV9	TGTGCCAGCAGCGTAGACGGGGGGGCCTACAATGAGCAGTTCTTC	CASSVDGGAYNEQFF
few	15	TRBJ1-1	NA	TRBV7-6	TGTGCCAGCAGCCTTAGTGGGATTGGGAACACTGAAGCTTTCTTT	CASSLSGIGNTEAFF
NA	16	TRBJ2-1	NA	TRBV7-2	TGTGCCAGCAGCTTAGAGGGGACTGGATACTACAATGAGCAGTTCTTC	CASSLEGTGYYNEQFF
few	16	TRBJ1-2	TRBD1	TRBV9	TGTGCCAGCAGCGAGTCCCCCGCGACAGGGGGCTATGGCTACACCTTC	CASSESPATGGYGYTF
NA	13	TRBJ2-7	NA	TRBV10-3	TGTGCCATCAGTGATTCCCCAGGGGACGAGCAGTACTTC	CAISDSPGDEQYF
many	14	TRBJ2-3	NA	TRBV5-6	TGTGCCAGCAGCTTGGAGGGGGGACCAGATACGCAGTATTTT	CASSLEGGPDTQYF
NA	13	TRBJ2-2	NA	TRBV7-9	TGTGCCAGCTCACACGGGGGCACCGGGGAGCTGTTTTTT	CASSHGGTGELFF
once	13	TRBJ2-7	NA	TRBV29-1	TGCAGCGTTATAACGGACTCCCACTACGAGCAGTACTTC	CSVITDSHYEQYF
NA	14	TRBJ2-1	NA	TRBV27	TGTGCCAGCAGCCTAGGGGGGGCCTGGAATGAGCAGTTCTTC	CASSLGGAWNEQFF
once	16	TRBJ2-3	NA	TRBV27	TGTGCCACGAGGAAAAGGACTGCGACCCGCACAGATACGCAGTATTTT	CATRKRTATRTDTQYF
many	14	TRBJ2-3	NA	TRBV14	TGTGCCAGCAGCCAACTTCGTCACACAGATACGCAGTATTTT	CASSQLRHTDTQYF
NA	15	TRBJ2-7	NA	TRBV4-3	TGCGCCAGCAGCCAAGAGGACTCTAGCTCCTACGAGCAGTACTTC	CASSQEDSSSYEQYF
once	15	TRBJ2-1	TRBD2	TRBV6-6	TGTGCCAGCAGTGACTCTGCGGGGGGGCTAAATGAGCAGTTCTTC	CASSDSAGGLNEQFF
NA	13	TRBJ2-5	NA	TRBV10-3	TGTGCCATCAGTCCTTTCGGTGGGGAGACCCAGTACTTC	CAISPFGGETQYF
NA	15	TRBJ2-7	TRBD1	TRBV13	TGTGCCAGCAGCTTGGGACAGGGAGGATTCTACGAGCAGTACTTC	CASSLGQGGFYEQYF